Following are 27 T cell receptor beta chains from one sample sequenced in a study of tumor-infiltrating lymphocytes in primary liver carcinoma. From 500 ng of total RNA, TCR beta-specific cDNA was reverse-transcribed using a constant-region primer. The TCR beta library was amplified through three nested multiplex PCR rounds in a modified ARM-PCR procedure. Use of TRBV1-TRBV30 forward primers with a C-beta reverse primer characterized the first two PCR rounds, which lasted approximately 11 cycles each. Using its own MiXCR run on the multiplex PCR reads, TCRdb lists one record per CDR3 protein. The table records around 81,000 distinct CDR3 sequences, about 70% of them present only once. Unsorted bulk tissue (roughly 19-31 mg) underwent RNA and DNA co-extraction. The specimen was liver tumor tissue from sampling region 4. Subset of the sample: tumor region T4, right-lateral pole. Source of these receptors: a woman between 55 and 75 years old with primary liver carcinoma and hepatitis B virus infection.

This sequence joins TRBV18 and TRBJ1-1; 7 nucleotides agree with TRBD1. Trimming cost V 5 bases and J 5 bases; bases outside gene matches: 8. CDR3 length: 14 residues. The germline CDR1 and CDR2 sequences are KGHSH and LQKENI. The CDR3 nucleotides read TGTGCCAGCTCATCGCTGACAGGGCAGACTGAAGCTTTCTTT. Translation: CASSSLTGQTEAFF.

This clonotype was observed at least ten times. This chain connects TRBV6-5 to TRBJ1-5; 11 bases are a match to TRBD1. CDR1 is MNHEY, CDR2 SVGAGI, per germline. V lost 5 bases and J lost 8; bases outside the gene matches: 11. The CDR3 consists of 16 residues. The CDR3 region is CASSPSGQGAGKPQHF. The CDR3 bases are TGTGCCAGCAGTCCTTCCGGACAGGGGGCTGGGAAGCCCCAGCATTTT.

This clonotype was counted a single time. V and J are TRBV5-1 and TRBJ2-3; D possibly uses TRBD1 or TRBD2 (6 bases each). V lost 9 bases, J lost 8 bases, and 22 bases lay in between. This CDR3 is 14 amino acids long. CDR1 is SGHRS, CDR2 YFSETQ, per germline. The CDR3 nucleotides are TGCGCCACCTCTACAGGGAGGAGGGCAGTTACGCAGTATTTT. Translation gives CATSTGRRAVTQYF.

About this clonotype: One end of the junction does not line up with germline, which may come from a read error. The rearrangement joins TRBV6-4 to TRBJ2-1, with TRBD2 identical over 11 bases. The CDR3 has 15 amino acids. Per germline, CDR1 MRHNA and CDR2 SNTAGT. The CDR3 here is CVSREGLAGDNEQFF. The CDR3 DNA sequence: TGTGTCAGCCGTGAAGGACTAGCGGGCGACAATGAGCAGTTCTTC.

As regards this clonotype: The conserved closing phenylalanine or tryptophan is absent in this CDR3, likely reflecting a read error. The V gene is TRBV11-3, the J gene TRBJ1-3; D perhaps matches TRBD1 (6 bases). Germline lookup yields CDR1 SGHNT and CDR2 YENEEA. The V gene lost 2 bases and the J gene lost 8 bases, with 16 bases spanning the gap. This CDR3 is built from 15 residues. The chain's CDR3 is CASSLQGPPGDTIYL. In nucleotides, the CDR3 is TGTGCCAGCAGCTTACAGGGGCCCCCCGGAGACACCATATATCTT.

The CDR3 here is CASSLIVVHFTEAFF. CDR3 DNA sequence: TGTGCCAGCAGCTTAATAGTGGTCCATTTCACTGAAGCTTTCTTT. V is TRBV11-2 and J is TRBJ1-1; D uncertain. The CDR3 covers 15 residues. Germline CDR1 and CDR2: SGHAT and FQNNGV. Trimming took 2 bases from V and 4 from J, leaving 14 bases between them.

As concerns this clonotype: The CDR3 ends on some other residue instead of the conserved phenylalanine or tryptophan, so this is likely a read error. As DNA, the CDR3 is TGTGCCAGCAGTGAATGGCGAGAGATCCAGTACATC. This sequence encodes CASSEWREIQYI. The rearrangement links TRBV6-1 to TRBJ2-5; no definite D call. Germline CDR1 reads MNHNS; CDR2 reads SASEGT. CDR3 length: 12 amino acids.

This chain connects TRBV11-3 to TRBJ2-7; tentative D call: TRBD1 (6 bases). CDR3 size: 15 residues. Germline CDR1 and CDR2: SGHNT and YENEEA. This chain's CDR3 is CASCPGTRGNYEQYF. CDR3 DNA: TGTGCAAGCTGCCCCGGGACAAGGGGCAACTACGAGCAGTACTTC.

The table lists this clonotype with many counts. The rearrangement joins TRBV6-2 or TRBV6-3 to TRBJ1-1; 9 bases are a match to TRBD1. This CDR3 has 16 amino acids. Germline trimming cut 0 bases from V and 2 bases from J; bases unmatched to any gene: 4. The V gene's germline CDR1 is MNHEY and CDR2 SVGEGT. CDR3 bases: TGTGCCAGCAGTTACTCGGGACAGGGACTAAACACTGAAGCTTTCTTT. This gives the protein CASSYSGQGLNTEAFF.

This clonotype was observed at least ten times. The V gene is TRBV29-1, the J gene TRBJ2-3; TRBD1 matches 11 bases. Trimming at V came to 6 bases and at J to 4 bases, leaving 3 bases not matched to a gene. CDR3 length: 13 residues. Germline V gene data show CDR1 as SQVTM and CDR2 as ANQGSEA. The CDR3 protein is CSVGQGGADTQYF. The CDR3 DNA reads as TGCAGCGTGGGACAGGGGGGGGCAGATACGCAGTATTTT.

Worth noting for this clonotype: At one end the junction does not follow the germline gene, possibly because of a read error. The chain is built from TRBV6-5 and TRBJ1-1; D is possibly TRBD1 (6 bases). The CDR3 consists of 16 residues. The germline V gene encodes CDR1 MNHEY and CDR2 SVGAGI. The CDR3 bases are TGTTCCAGCACTATAAGACCGGGACATCCGGACACCGAAGCTTTCTTT. It specifies CSSTIRPGHPDTEAFF.

Turning to this clonotype: A much larger clone differs by one base, so this may be a read error. The chain couples TRBV11-2 to TRBJ1-2; D is ambiguous. CDR1 and CDR2 (germline): SGHAT, FQNNGV. The CDR3 runs 13 residues. CDR3 region: CASCLTGVSGYAF. For the CDR3, the DNA is TGTGCCAGCTGCTTAACGGGAGTATCTGGCTACGCCTTC.

Details on this clonotype: Its ends do not fully match the called genes, so a read error is possible. The V and J genes are TRBV11-3 and TRBJ2-7; tentative D call: TRBD1 (6 bases). The CDR3 contains 15 residues. CDR1 and CDR2 from the germline V gene are SGHNT and YENEEA. The CDR3 DNA reads TGTGCCAGCAGCCCCGGGACATGGGGCAACTATGAGCAATACTTC. This gives the protein CASSPGTWGNYEQYF.

At least ten counts were recorded for this clonotype. V and J are TRBV28 and TRBJ2-3; tentatively, D is TRBD1 or TRBD2 (5 bases each). Germline V gene lookup returns CDR1 MDHEN and CDR2 SYDVKM. Trimming removed 5 bases at V and 1 base at J, with 13 bases between. This CDR3 is built from 15 residues. The CDR3 DNA follows: TGTGCCAGCAGTCCTGCTAGGGGAGGCACAGATACGCAGTATTTT. Protein product: CASSPARGGTDTQYF.

This clonotype occurred a few times. The chain employs TRBV21-1 and TRBJ2-1; TRBD2 is the table's D call and was not checked against the DNA. TRBV21-1 is a recognized pseudogene. This CDR3 is 18 amino acids long. Written as DNA, the CDR3 is TGTGCCAGCAGCAAAGTGGAACTAGCGGGATGGGTGTTCAATGAGCAGTTCTTC. Its protein product is CASSKVELAGWVFNEQFF.

V and J are TRBV5-1 and TRBJ2-3; either TRBD1 or TRBD2 may fit D (5 bases each). The CDR3 extends over 14 amino acids. The V end lost 3 bases, the J end lost 6 bases, and 14 bases lay between the germline ends. Germline lookup yields CDR1 SGHRS and CDR2 YFSETQ. This CDR3 is CASSSSEGKDTQYF. In nucleotides, the CDR3 is TGCGCCAGCAGCTCGAGCGAGGGGAAGGATACGCAGTATTTT.

The genes are TRBV12-3 or TRBV12-4 and TRBJ1-1; D is unresolved. This CDR3 region has 14 residues. Trimming pared 10 bases from V and 3 bases from J, leaving 18 bases between. The chain's CDR3 is CANSLLQRDTEAFF. CDR3 DNA: TGTGCCAATAGTTTACTCCAGAGAGACACTGAAGCTTTCTTT.

About this clonotype: A much larger clone differs by one base, so this may be a read error. V gene TRBV7-9 combines with J gene TRBJ2-1, with TRBD2 as a possible D gene (5 bases). Germline lookup yields CDR1 SEHNR and CDR2 FQNEAQ (reference sequence). Trimming shortened V by 5 bases and J by 4 bases, and 30 bases separated the two germline ends. This CDR3 has 20 residues. The CDR3 nucleotides are TGTGCCAGCAGCAAACTGCGGGCCCTGCGCTGGAGTGGGTATTACAATGAGCAGTTCTTC. Translated: CASSKLRALRWSGYYNEQFF.

Concerning this clonotype: One end of the junction does not line up with germline, which may come from a read error. The V call is TRBV5-1, the J call TRBJ2-2; TRBD1 matches at 9 bases. CDR1 is SGHRS, CDR2 YFSETQ, per germline. This CDR3 is 16 amino acids long. The DNA of the CDR3 is TGCGCCAGCAGCTCGATGGGACAGGGAAACACCAGGGAGCTGTTTTTT. It yields the protein CASSSMGQGNTRELFF.

For the CDR3, the DNA is TGTGCCAGCAGCCAATTGGGCGGGCTTCCAACGGAGCAGTTCTTC. Amino acids: CASSQLGGLPTEQFF. The chain employs TRBV16 and TRBJ2-1; D is possibly TRBD2 (5 bases). Per the germline V gene, CDR1 is KGHSY and CDR2 is FQNENV. V lost 1 base to trimming and J lost 10 bases, with 17 bases between them. This CDR3 contains 15 residues. The whole variable domain, remainder taken from reference TRBV16 and TRBJ2-1, is GEEVAQTPKHLVRGEGQKAKLYCAPIKGHSYVFWYQQVLKNEFKFLISFQNENVFDETGMPKERFSAKCLPNSPCSLEIQATKLEDSAVYFCASSQLGGLPTEQFFGPGTRLTVL.

Only one count was recorded for this clonotype. A much more abundant neighbour one base away suggests this may be a read error. The V and J genes are TRBV12-3 or TRBV12-4 and TRBJ1-1; possibly TRBD1 for D (6 bases). The CDR3 runs to 15 residues. Deletions cut 6 bases from V and 1 base from J, with 15 bases between. CDR3 loop: CASRAGDSGNTEAFF. The CDR3, as DNA: TGTGCCAGCAGAGCAGGGGATTCGGGGAACACTGAAGCTTTCTTT.

The chain links TRBV6-1 to TRBJ2-4; 9 nucleotides align to TRBD2. This CDR3 is built from 19 residues. CDR1 and CDR2 from the germline V gene are MNHNS and SASEGT. The junction had 12 bases not matched to a gene; V was cut back by 1 base and J by 2 bases. The CDR3 protein is CASSEEVSGRTSSKNIQYF. CDR3 in DNA: TGTGCCAGCAGTGAAGAGGTAAGCGGGAGGACTAGCTCCAAAAACATTCAGTACTTC.

As concerns this clonotype: One end of the junction does not line up with germline, which may come from a read error. The chain joins TRBV7-9 to TRBJ2-1, with a tentative D call TRBD1 (7 bases). The CDR3 runs 16 residues. Germline CDR1 reads SEHNR; CDR2 reads FQNEAQ (reference sequence). CDR3 nucleotides: TGTGCCAGCAGCCAGGGGGGTCCACGAGGATACAATGTGCAGTTCTTC. It is translated as CASSQGGPRGYNVQFF.

In this sample, this clonotype turned up a few times. V gene TRBV18 combines with J gene TRBJ2-1; no clear D gene. This CDR3 comprises 15 residues. The germline V and J ends were trimmed by 2 bases and 5 bases, with 13 bases remaining between them. The germline V gene encodes CDR1 KGHSH and CDR2 LQKENI. The DNA for the CDR3 is TGTGCCAGCTCACCATACACTGGACGGGACAATGAGCAGTTCTTC. Translated, it gives CASSPYTGRDNEQFF.

This clonotype was counted between two and nine times. This may come from a read error, since a much larger clone is one base off. The CDR3 DNA sequence: TGTGCCAGCAACTTAGACAGGGGGCGAAACTACAATGAGCAGTTCTTC. Translation: CASNLDRGRNYNEQFF. This chain joins TRBV5-4 and TRBJ2-1; 10 bases are shared with TRBD1. With 6 bases clipped from V and 3 bases from J, the junction kept 9 bases outside the gene matches. The germline V gene has CDR1 SGHNT and CDR2 YYREEE (reference sequence). The CDR3 contains 16 residues.

This clonotype was seen once. This may be a read error, as it is one base from a much larger clone. The CDR3 carries no conserved terminal phenylalanine or tryptophan, so it likely arises from a read error. The V gene is TRBV5-1, the J gene TRBJ1-4; D possibly corresponds to TRBD1 (6 bases). The CDR3 runs 13 residues. Germline loops: CDR1 SGHRS, CDR2 YFSETQ. The V and J ends lost 4 bases and 6 bases respectively, with 10 bases between them. The CDR3 coding sequence is TGCGCCAGCAGCATGGACAGTTATGAAAAACTGTTTATT. Its protein product is CASSMDSYEKLFI.

This clonotype was detected once. A much larger clone differs from this one at a single base, so this may be a read error. The V call is TRBV5-1, the J call TRBJ2-7; tentatively, D is TRBD2 (6 bases). CDR3 length: 16 residues. Trimming stripped 4 bases from V and 2 bases from J, with 19 bases between. Per germline, CDR1 SGHRS and CDR2 YFSETQ. The CDR3 reads CASSPWRGTVTYEQYF. Written as DNA, the CDR3 is TGCGCCAGCAGCCCATGGAGAGGGACTGTAACCTACGAGCAGTACTTC.